This TCR beta chain originates from a study of regulatory T cells in long-lasting Graves disease (dated by TCRdb to the early 2020s). Turning to the overall study: Persistent Graves' disease was defined as persistently positive TSH receptor autoantibodies together with antithyroid drug treatment for over 5 years. This study used TCR sequencing and RNA sequencing of peripheral blood to compare persistent Graves' disease patients against newly diagnosed Graves' disease patients. The study was conducted in China and was registered as a clinical trial. Persistent Graves' disease patients in the clinical cohort had taken antithyroid drugs for roughly ten years on average. A total of some 35 samples underwent TCR sequencing: roughly 13 from persistent and about 20 from newly diagnosed Graves' disease patients.

This clonotype showed up many times. The specificity of this receptor is unknown. Qualities for individual bases were not recorded, and no much larger clone is one base off. Study-wide findings and limitations: Persistent Graves' disease patients showed lower TCR Shannon entropy and fewer highly expanded clones than newly diagnosed patients, suggesting clonal expansion. As a limitation, the authors acknowledged that the small sample size may reduce accuracy. Persistent patients shared more public clonotypes among themselves (over 2,500) than newly diagnosed patients did (nearly 1,000). Only the TCR beta chain was sequenced and analyzed. TRBV28, TRBJ1-2 and TRBJ2-5 were preferentially used in persistent disease, while TRBV20-1 and TRBJ2-1 were favored in newly diagnosed disease. Only peripheral blood was studied, because thyroid tissue, the primary lesion, was inaccessible.

The germline V and J ends show losses of 4 bases and 4 bases respectively, and no gene match explains 10 bases of the junction. Taken from cysteine to phenylalanine, the CDR3 has 15 residues. The read is trimmed to its CDR3 DNA, 45 bases read in frame from base 1. As encoded in the germline V gene, CDR1 is SGHDT while CDR2 is YYEEEE. The method was multiplex PCR. TCRdb lists the instrument as Illumina HiSeq 4000. iRepertoire HTBI primers and Arm-PCR amplification of CDR3 regions were used to construct TCR beta libraries. PCR products were gel purified before sequencing. Per the source publication's procedure: Gene usage analysis of CDR3 amino acid clonotypes used the roughly 60 TRBV and about 14 TRBJ segments found across samples. COPE and FqMerger were used to merge the filtered high-quality paired reads into contigs. BLAST was used to align contigs to IMGT TRBV, TRBD and TRBJ reference genes, and CDR3 was defined according to IMGT. Any clonotype with a frequency above 0.1% was counted as a highly expanded clone. Repertoire diversity was measured by Shannon entropy, and V-J evenness by the Gini coefficient. A clonotype was considered public if more than one individual shared it. The public sequencing data were trimmed at Q25 with fastp and processed into clonotypes with MiXCR by TCRdb, which kept only in-frame beta chains. Rows matching on CDR3 protein sequence are summarized as one entry with the most common DNA and genes. The authors' filters were not applied to this entry. Present in this sample are under 500,000 distinct CDR3 sequences, less than 25% of which were seen just once. Together, the top ten hold about 8.3% of the sample.

This specimen's time point label, per the study, means: persistent/refractory GD, antithyroid drugs over 5 years with positive TRAb. For both TCR sequencing and RNA sequencing, RNA was extracted from PBMCs in TRIzol. Graves' disease was diagnosed according to American Thyroid Association guidelines. Patients for the study were recruited at an endocrinology department in Xi'an, China. Each patient gave approximately 10 milliliters of peripheral blood, collected in an EDTA anticoagulant tube. Ficoll Paque Plus density gradient separation was used to isolate PBMCs, and no further T cell sorting was performed. An Agilent 2100 Bioanalyzer and agarose gel were used to check RNA quality, while a NanoDrop 2000 measured RNA concentration.

The chain couples TRBV5-6 to TRBJ2-5; TRBD1 aligns with 7 central bases. The material was peripheral blood mononuclear cells (PBMCs), obtained when the disease was refractory, from a patient treated with antithyroid drugs. The clonotype was recovered from a female donor with Graves disease. The CDR3 has the sequence CASSVRQGWGETQYF. The nucleotide sequence reads TGTGCCAGCAGCGTCCGACAGGGTTGGGGAGAGACCCAGTACTTC.